This T cell receptor (beta chain) was identified in a study of cytomegalovirus exposure and HLA in healthy donors. On the study more broadly: HLA-typed donors were the source of approximately 88 million unique TCRs, which an early data release held. Broader study findings: There were some public TCRs occurring in many donors, but most TCR sequences were rare. Researchers counted roughly 150 TCR beta chains as cytomegalovirus-associated.

V dropped 0 bases and J dropped 1 base, with 10 bases sitting between them. CDR1 and CDR2 from the germline V gene are GTSNPN and SVGIG (reference sequence). This CDR3 comprises 14 residues. The PCR had 60 Vbeta and 13 Jbeta primers. Clones were sequenced by immunoSEQ multiplex PCR, and TCRdb holds only the in-frame ones, with some missing. Of over 150,000 clones in the sample, about 75% were seen once. About this clone itself: Its antigen is as yet unknown.

The sequence derives from a male donor in good health and CMV-seropositive. V is TRBV30 and J is TRBJ2-7; D may be TRBD1 (6 bases). Sequencing was performed on PBMCs. In DNA, the CDR3 is TGTGCCTGGAGTGTACGACAGGTGTCCTACGAGCAGTACTTC. The encoded protein is CAWSVRQVSYEQYF. The whole variable domain, remainder taken from reference TRBV30 and TRBJ2-7, is SQTIHQWPATLVQPVGSPLSLECTVEGTSNPNLYWYRQAAGRGLQLLFYSVGIGQISSEVPQNLSASRPQDRQFILSSKKLLLSDSGFYLCAWSVRQVSYEQYFGPGTRLTVT.